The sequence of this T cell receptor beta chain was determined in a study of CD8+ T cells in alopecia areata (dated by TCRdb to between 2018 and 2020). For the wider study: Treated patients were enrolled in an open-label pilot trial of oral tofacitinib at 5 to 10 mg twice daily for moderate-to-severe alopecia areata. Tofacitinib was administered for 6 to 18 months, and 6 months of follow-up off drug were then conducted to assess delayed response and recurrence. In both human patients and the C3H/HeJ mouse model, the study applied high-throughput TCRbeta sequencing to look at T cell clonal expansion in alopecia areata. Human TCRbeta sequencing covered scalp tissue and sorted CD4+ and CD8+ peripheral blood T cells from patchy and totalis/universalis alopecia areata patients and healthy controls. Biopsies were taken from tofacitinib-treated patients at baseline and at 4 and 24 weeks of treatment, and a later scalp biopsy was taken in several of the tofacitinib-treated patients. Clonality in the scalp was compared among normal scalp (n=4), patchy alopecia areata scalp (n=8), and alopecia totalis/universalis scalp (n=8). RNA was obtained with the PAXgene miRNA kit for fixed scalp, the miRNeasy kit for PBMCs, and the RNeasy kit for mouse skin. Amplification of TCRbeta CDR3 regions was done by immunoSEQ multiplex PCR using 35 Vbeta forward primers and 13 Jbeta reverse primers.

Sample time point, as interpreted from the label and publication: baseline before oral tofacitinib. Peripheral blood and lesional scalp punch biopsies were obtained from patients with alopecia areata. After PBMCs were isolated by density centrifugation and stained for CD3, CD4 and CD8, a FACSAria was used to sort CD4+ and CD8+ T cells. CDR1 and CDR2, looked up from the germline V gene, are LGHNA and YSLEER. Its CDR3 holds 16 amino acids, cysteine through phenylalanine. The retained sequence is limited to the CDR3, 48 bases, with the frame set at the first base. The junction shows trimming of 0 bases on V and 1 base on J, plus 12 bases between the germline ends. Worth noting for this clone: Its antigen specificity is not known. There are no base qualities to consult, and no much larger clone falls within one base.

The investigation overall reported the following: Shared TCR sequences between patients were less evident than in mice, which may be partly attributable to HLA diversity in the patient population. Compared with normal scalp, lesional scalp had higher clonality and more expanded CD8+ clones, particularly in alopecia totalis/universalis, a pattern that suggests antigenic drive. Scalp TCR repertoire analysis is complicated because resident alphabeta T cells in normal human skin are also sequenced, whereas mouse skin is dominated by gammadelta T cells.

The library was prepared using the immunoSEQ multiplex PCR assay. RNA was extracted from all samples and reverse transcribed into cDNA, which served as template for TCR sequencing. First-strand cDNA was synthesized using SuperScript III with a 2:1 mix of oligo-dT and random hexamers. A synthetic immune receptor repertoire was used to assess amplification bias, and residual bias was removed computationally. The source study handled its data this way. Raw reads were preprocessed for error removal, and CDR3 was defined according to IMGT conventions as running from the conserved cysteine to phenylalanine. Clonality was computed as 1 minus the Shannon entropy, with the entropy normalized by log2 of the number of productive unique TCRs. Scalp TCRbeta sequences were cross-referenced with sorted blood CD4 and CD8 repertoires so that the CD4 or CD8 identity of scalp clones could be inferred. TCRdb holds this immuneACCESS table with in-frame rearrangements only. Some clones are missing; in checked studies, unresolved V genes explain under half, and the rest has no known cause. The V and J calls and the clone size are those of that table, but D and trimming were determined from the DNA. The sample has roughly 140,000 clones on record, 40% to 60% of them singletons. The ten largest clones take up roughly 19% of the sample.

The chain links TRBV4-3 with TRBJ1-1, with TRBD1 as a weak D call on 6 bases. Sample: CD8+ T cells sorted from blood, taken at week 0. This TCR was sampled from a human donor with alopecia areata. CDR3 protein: CASSQDGAGENTEAFF. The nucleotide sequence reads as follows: TGCGCCAGCAGCCAAGATGGGGCAGGGGAGAACACTGAAGCTTTCTTT.